This T cell receptor beta chain was found in a study of control samples from healthy donors and cancer patients (dated by TCRdb to 2018 to 2021). CDR1 and CDR2 are drawn from the germline V gene: MDHEN, SYDVKM. The CDR3 runs 17 residues from the cysteine to the phenylalanine. Only the CDR3 part of the read is kept: 51 bases, read in frame from the first base. V gives up 6 bases and J gives up 3 bases, and the segment between their germline ends measures 24 bases. The protocol used for the library was the immunoSEQ multiplex PCR assay. Imported from immuneACCESS, the table was reduced by TCRdb to in-frame sequences with V and J called. These copies leave out some clones; in studies compared against another copy, an unresolved V gene accounts for under half, and the cause of the remainder is not known. The sample table shows 90,000 to 150,000 clones, and approximately 89% are seen once. The biggest ten clones account for 7.8% of the sample.

Points on this clone: Its cognate antigen has yet to be identified. Within one base of it there is no much larger clone, and no base qualities were kept.

The sequence derives from a woman under 30 in good health. The material sequenced was blood. The rearrangement combines TRBV28 with TRBJ2-7; the D match is possibly TRBD1 or TRBD2, with 5 bases aligned in each. CDR3 protein: CASRPLYGDGVIYEQYF. The base sequence is TGTGCCAGCAGACCCCTCTACGGGGACGGGGTGATCTACGAGCAGTACTTC.